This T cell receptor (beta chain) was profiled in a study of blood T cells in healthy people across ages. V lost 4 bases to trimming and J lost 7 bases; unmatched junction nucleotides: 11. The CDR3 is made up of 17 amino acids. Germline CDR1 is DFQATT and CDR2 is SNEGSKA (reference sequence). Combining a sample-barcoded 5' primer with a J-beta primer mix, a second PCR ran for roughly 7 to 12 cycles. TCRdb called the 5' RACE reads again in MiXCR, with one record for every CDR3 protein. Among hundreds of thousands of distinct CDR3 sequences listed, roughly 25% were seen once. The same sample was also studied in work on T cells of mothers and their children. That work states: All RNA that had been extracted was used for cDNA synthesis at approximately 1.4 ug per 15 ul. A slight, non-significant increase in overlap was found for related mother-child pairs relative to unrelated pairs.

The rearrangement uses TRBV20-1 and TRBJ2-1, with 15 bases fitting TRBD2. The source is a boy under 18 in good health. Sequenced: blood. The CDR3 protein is CSAKWERGTSGRNEQFF. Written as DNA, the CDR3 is TGCAGTGCTAAGTGGGAAAGGGGGACTAGCGGGAGGAATGAGCAGTTCTTC.